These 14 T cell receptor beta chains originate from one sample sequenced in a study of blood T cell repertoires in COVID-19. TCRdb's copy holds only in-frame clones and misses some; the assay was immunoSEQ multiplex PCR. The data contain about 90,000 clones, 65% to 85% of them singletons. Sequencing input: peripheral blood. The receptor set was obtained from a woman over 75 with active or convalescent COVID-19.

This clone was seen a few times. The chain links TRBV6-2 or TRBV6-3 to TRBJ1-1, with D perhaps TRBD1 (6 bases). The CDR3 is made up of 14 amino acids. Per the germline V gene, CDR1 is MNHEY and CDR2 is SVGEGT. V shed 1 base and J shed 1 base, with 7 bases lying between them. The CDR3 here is CASSYLGANTEAFF. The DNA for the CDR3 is TGTGCCAGCAGTTACTTGGGGGCGAACACTGAAGCTTTCTTT.

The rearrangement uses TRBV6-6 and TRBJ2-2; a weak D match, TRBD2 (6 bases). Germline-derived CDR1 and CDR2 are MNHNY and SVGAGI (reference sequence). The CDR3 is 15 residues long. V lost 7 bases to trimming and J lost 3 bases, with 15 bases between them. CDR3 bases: TGTGCCAGCACCCAGGAGGGGCCTGACACCGGGGAGCTGTTTTTT. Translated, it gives CASTQEGPDTGELFF.

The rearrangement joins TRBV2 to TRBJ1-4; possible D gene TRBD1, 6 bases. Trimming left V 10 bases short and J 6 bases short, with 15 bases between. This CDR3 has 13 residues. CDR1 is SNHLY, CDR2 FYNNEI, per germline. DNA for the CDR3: TGTGCCACCAGGGGAGGGGGTCATGAAAAACTGTTTTTT. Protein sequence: CATRGGGHEKLFF.

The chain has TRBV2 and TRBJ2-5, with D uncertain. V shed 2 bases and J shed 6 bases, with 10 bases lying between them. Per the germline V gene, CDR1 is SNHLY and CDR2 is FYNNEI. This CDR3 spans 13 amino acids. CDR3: CASSEMRKKTQYF. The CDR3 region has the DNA TGTGCCAGCAGTGAAATGAGGAAGAAGACCCAGTACTTC.

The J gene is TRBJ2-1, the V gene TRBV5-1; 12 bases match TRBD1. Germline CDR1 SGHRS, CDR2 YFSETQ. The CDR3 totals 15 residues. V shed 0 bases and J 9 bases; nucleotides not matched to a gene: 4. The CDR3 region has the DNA TGCGCCAGCAGCTTGGGGGACAGGGGGCTTGTTGAGCAGTTCTTC. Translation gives CASSLGDRGLVEQFF.

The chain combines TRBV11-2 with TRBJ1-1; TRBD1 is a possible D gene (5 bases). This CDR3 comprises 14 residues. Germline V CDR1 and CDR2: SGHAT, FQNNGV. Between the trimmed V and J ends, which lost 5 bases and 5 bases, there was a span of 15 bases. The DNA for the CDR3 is TGTGCCAGCAGCACCCAGGGAAGTACGACTGAAGCTTTCTTT. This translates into CASSTQGSTTEAFF.

The CDR3 sequence: CASSEGRGRGTEAFF. In nucleotides, the CDR3 is TGTGCCAGCAGTGAGGGTAGGGGGCGCGGCACTGAAGCTTTCTTT. The chain employs TRBV28 and TRBJ1-1; 7 bases match TRBD1. Germline lookup yields CDR1 MDHEN and CDR2 SYDVKM. V gave up 5 bases and J gave up 4 bases; unmatched junction bases: 10. The CDR3 totals 15 residues.

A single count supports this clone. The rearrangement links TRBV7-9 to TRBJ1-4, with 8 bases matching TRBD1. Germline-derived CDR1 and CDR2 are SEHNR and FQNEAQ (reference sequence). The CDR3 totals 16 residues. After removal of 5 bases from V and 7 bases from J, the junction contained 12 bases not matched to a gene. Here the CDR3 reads CASSRNPGQDFEKLFF. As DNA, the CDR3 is TGTGCCAGCAGCCGTAACCCGGGACAGGATTTTGAAAAACTGTTTTTT.

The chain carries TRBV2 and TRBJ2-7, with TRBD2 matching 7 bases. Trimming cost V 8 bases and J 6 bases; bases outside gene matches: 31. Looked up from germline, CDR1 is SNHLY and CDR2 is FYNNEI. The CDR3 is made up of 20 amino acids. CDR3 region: CASLLPHLYRRGIGLGEQYF. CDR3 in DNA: TGTGCCAGCCTTCTCCCCCATCTATACAGGCGGGGGATTGGGTTGGGCGAGCAGTACTTC.

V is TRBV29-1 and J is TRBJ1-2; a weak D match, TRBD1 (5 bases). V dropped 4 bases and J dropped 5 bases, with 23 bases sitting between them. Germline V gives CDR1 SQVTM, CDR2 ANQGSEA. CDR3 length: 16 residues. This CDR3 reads CSVVLRSGRGLYGYTF. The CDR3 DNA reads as TGCAGCGTTGTCCTCAGGTCAGGGCGAGGATTATATGGCTACACCTTC.

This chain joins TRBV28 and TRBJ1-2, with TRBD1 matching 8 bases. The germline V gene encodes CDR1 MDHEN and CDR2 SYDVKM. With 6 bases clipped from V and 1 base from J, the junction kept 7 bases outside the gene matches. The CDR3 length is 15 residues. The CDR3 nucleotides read TGTGCCAGCAGGGAACAGGGGGGGGATAACTATGGCTACACCTTC. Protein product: CASREQGGDNYGYTF.

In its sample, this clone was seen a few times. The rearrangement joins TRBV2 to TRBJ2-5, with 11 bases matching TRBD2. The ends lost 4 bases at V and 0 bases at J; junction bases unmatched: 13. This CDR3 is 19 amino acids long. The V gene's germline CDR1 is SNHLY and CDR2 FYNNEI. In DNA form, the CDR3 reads TGTGCCAGCAGTGCCCCTTGGCTAGCGGGGGGCGGGAACCAAGAGACCCAGTACTTC. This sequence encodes CASSAPWLAGGGNQETQYF.

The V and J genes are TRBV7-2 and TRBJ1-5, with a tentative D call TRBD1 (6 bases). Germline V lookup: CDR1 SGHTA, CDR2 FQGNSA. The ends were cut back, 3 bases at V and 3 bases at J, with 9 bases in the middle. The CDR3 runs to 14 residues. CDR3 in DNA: TGTGCCAGCAGCTTGGTGGGGGCCAATCAGCCCCAGCATTTT. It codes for CASSLVGANQPQHF. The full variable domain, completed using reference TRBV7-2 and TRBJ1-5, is GAGVSQSPSNKVTEKGKDVELRCDPISGHTALYWYRQSLGQGLEFLIYFQGNSAPDKSGLPSDRFSAERTGGSVSTLTIQRTQQEDSAVYLCASSLVGANQPQHFGDGTRLSIL.

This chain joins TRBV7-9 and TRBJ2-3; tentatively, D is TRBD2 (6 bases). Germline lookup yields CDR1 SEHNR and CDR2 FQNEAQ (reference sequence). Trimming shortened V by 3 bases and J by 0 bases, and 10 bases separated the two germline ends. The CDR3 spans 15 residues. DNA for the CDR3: TGTGCCAGCAGCTTTGGAGGGGACAGCACAGATACGCAGTATTTT. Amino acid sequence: CASSFGGDSTDTQYF. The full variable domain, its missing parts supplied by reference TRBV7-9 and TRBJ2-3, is DTGVSQNPRHKITKRGQNVTFRCDPISEHNRLYWYRQTLGQGPEFLTYFQNEAQLEKSRLLSDRFSAERPKGSFSTLEIQRTEQGDSAMYLCASSFGGDSTDTQYFGPGTRLTVL.